Listed below are T cell receptor beta chains from one sample, sequenced in a study of blood T cell repertoires in COVID-19. Only in-frame clones appear in the TCRdb table, and some are missing; sequencing was by immunoSEQ multiplex PCR. The data hold about 280,000 clones, with more than 75% observed a single time. The material sequenced was PBMCs or T cells enriched from blood (not recorded which). The receptor set was obtained from an older woman in a cohort exposed to, infected with or recovered from COVID-19 (not recorded which). Both conserved end residues are part of each CDR3. Each record gives: J gene, clone size, V gene, CDR3 protein. Only part of the rows carry a size: once, few, many, or a class if the clone is expanded.

TRBJ2-3,NA,TRBV3-1/TRBV3-2,CASSQVTWVGGGGSTDTQYF
TRBJ1-1,once,TRBV4-3,CASSSGLRGNTEAFF
TRBJ2-3,NA,TRBV4-3,CASSPDRGHGDTQYF
TRBJ2-7,NA,TRBV5-4,CASSLAGTSGYEQYF
TRBJ1-2,NA,TRBV10-1,CASSEPGFNYGYTF
TRBJ1-3,NA,TRBV13,CASSLAPSSSGNTIYF
TRBJ2-7,NA,TRBV5-1,CASSLEGPFNYEQYF
TRBJ1-5,NA,TRBV28,CASSLPAGEPQHF
TRBJ2-1,few,TRBV6-4,CASSDGSSYNEQFF
TRBJ1-2,NA,TRBV18,CASSPETGEYGYTF
TRBJ2-7,NA,TRBV28,CASSAWTGGYYEQYF
TRBJ2-7,NA,TRBV6-1,CASSDPEGSRAPLYEQYF
TRBJ2-3,once,TRBV28,CASSSHGAGTDTQYF
TRBJ2-1,NA,TRBV28,CASSFLLSSSGYYNEQFF
TRBJ2-3,NA,TRBV28,CASSFSSGSTDTQYF
TRBJ2-4,NA,TRBV28,CASSLGSVAKNIQYF
TRBJ1-1,NA,TRBV5-1,CASSPDRGRTEAFF
TRBJ1-2,NA,TRBV19,CASRPTGWDYGYTF
TRBJ2-3,NA,TRBV6-1,CASSEQRGDTQYF
TRBJ1-1,NA,TRBV28,CASSFSGGWGNTEAFF
TRBJ2-1,NA,TRBV7-3,CASSLKAGTYNEQFF
TRBJ1-4,NA,TRBV5-1,CASSLLGVGEKLFF
TRBJ2-7,once,TRBV5-5,CASSSLAAKGGEQYF
TRBJ2-7,NA,TRBV28,CASSSSSGSGEQYF
TRBJ1-1,NA,TRBV10-3,CAISATGVEGTEAFF
TRBJ1-3,few,TRBV5-1,CASSLDSSTGNTIYF
TRBJ2-6,NA,TRBV7-6,CASSPTGAGANVLTF
TRBJ2-3,NA,TRBV18,CASSLGLAAPNTQYF
TRBJ2-6,NA,TRBV19,CASSLQISGANVLTF
TRBJ1-6,NA,TRBV2,CASLRVGESPLHF
TRBJ2-1,NA,TRBV29-1,CSPLAAGTGVNEQFF
TRBJ2-1,NA,TRBV19,CASSKIGNDEQFF
TRBJ2-2,NA,TRBV3-1/TRBV3-2,CASSQGTRELFF
TRBJ2-3,NA,TRBV7-3,CASSSGLAGRTDTQYF
TRBJ2-1,NA,TRBV6-1,CASSEEGARWNEQFF
TRBJ2-7,NA,TRBV21-1,CARRGLIYEQYF
TRBJ1-2,NA,TRBV19,CASSIDGRSYTF
TRBJ1-2,NA,TRBV28,CASRGPGAEYYGYTF
TRBJ2-1,NA,TRBV4-3,CASSLLTRGSGRVDYNEQFF
TRBJ2-4,NA,TRBV4-1,CASSQAGLAGGPDIQYF
TRBJ1-5,NA,TRBV28,CASSPLREGTNQPQHF
TRBJ2-1,NA,TRBV7-3,CASSLIPLGKRETGNEQFF
TRBJ1-1,NA,TRBV7-2,CASSSPTGGTTEAFF
TRBJ2-6,NA,TRBV30,CASDTPSGANVLTF
TRBJ2-7,NA,TRBV6-2/TRBV6-3,CASTPGQHLYEQYF
TRBJ1-4,NA,TRBV4-1,CASSQRGSTGPRTTNEKLFF
TRBJ1-5,NA,TRBV2,CASTWASNQPQHF
TRBJ1-4,once,TRBV9,CASSSPRFETGGKEKLFF
TRBJ1-1,once,TRBV7-3,CASSLQGSTEAFF
TRBJ1-5,NA,TRBV28,CASRDSSNQPQHF